The 3 T cell receptor beta chains given below trace back to one sample, sequenced in a study of blood T cell repertoires in COVID-19. TCRdb keeps only in-frame clones here, not all; method: immunoSEQ multiplex PCR. The sample includes under 200,000 clones, 83% seen only once; the top ten take 3.5% to 5%. Sequences were obtained from PBMCs or T cells enriched from blood (not recorded which). The receptors derive from a woman between 45 and 60 years old who had recovered from COVID-19.

The chain recombines TRBV6-5 with TRBJ2-1; the D is unclear. The CDR3 is 16 amino acids. V gave up 0 bases and J gave up 1 base, with 10 bases separating them. The V gene's germline CDR1 is MNHEY and CDR2 SVGAGI. CDR3 nucleotide sequence: TGTGCCAGCAGTTACTCTGTCCGCCGGTCCTACAATGAGCAGTTCTTC. Its protein product is CASSYSVRRSYNEQFF.

V and J are TRBV19 and TRBJ1-5, with 7 bases that match TRBD1. Germline CDR1 and CDR2: LNHDA and SQIVND (reference sequence). After removal of 2 bases from V and 5 bases from J, the junction contained 3 bases not matched to a gene. The CDR3 length is 14 residues. The CDR3 here is CASSIIQGDQPQHF. The CDR3 nucleotides are TGTGCCAGTAGTATAATTCAGGGGGATCAGCCCCAGCATTTT.

This clone was found once. The gene calls are TRBV27 and TRBJ2-5; D possibly corresponds to TRBD1 (5 bases). The CDR3 has 15 residues. Germline V gene lookup returns CDR1 MNHEY and CDR2 SMNVEV (reference sequence). The V end lost 3 bases, the J end lost 7 bases, and 18 bases lay between the germline ends. CDR3 coding DNA: TGTGCCAGCAGTTTTCATGCCCGGGCCCAGGGGACCCAGTACTTC. It is translated as CASSFHARAQGTQYF.